This T cell receptor beta chain was sequenced during a study of T cell repertoires in cytomegalovirus infection. About the study: It can be stated that public TCR beta signatures indicated CMV infection as well as a matching HLA type. General study points: Ex vivo responses were dominated by HLA-C-restricted CMV-specific TCR beta clonotypes.

This clonotype was seen more than once but under ten times. Its antigen is unknown. TCRdb redid the calling of the reads with MiXCR, one entry per CDR3 protein. The data hold 200,000 to 300,000 distinct CDR3 sequences, with approximately 9.1% observed a single time. The CDR3 sequence is 11 residues long. Germline lookup yields CDR1 DFQATT and CDR2 SNEGSKA (reference sequence). J lost 2 bases, V lost 6 bases, and 0 bases had no gene match. The sequence was obtained from a human donor in good health (CMV status not recorded). Some clones in this sample may be carry-over from other donors' samples. The sequenced material came from PBMCs. The chain couples TRBV20-1 to TRBJ2-5; the match to TRBD2 covers 7 bases. CDR3 DNA: TGCAGTGCAGCGGGGCAAGAGACCCAGTACTTC. Translation: CSAAGQETQYF.